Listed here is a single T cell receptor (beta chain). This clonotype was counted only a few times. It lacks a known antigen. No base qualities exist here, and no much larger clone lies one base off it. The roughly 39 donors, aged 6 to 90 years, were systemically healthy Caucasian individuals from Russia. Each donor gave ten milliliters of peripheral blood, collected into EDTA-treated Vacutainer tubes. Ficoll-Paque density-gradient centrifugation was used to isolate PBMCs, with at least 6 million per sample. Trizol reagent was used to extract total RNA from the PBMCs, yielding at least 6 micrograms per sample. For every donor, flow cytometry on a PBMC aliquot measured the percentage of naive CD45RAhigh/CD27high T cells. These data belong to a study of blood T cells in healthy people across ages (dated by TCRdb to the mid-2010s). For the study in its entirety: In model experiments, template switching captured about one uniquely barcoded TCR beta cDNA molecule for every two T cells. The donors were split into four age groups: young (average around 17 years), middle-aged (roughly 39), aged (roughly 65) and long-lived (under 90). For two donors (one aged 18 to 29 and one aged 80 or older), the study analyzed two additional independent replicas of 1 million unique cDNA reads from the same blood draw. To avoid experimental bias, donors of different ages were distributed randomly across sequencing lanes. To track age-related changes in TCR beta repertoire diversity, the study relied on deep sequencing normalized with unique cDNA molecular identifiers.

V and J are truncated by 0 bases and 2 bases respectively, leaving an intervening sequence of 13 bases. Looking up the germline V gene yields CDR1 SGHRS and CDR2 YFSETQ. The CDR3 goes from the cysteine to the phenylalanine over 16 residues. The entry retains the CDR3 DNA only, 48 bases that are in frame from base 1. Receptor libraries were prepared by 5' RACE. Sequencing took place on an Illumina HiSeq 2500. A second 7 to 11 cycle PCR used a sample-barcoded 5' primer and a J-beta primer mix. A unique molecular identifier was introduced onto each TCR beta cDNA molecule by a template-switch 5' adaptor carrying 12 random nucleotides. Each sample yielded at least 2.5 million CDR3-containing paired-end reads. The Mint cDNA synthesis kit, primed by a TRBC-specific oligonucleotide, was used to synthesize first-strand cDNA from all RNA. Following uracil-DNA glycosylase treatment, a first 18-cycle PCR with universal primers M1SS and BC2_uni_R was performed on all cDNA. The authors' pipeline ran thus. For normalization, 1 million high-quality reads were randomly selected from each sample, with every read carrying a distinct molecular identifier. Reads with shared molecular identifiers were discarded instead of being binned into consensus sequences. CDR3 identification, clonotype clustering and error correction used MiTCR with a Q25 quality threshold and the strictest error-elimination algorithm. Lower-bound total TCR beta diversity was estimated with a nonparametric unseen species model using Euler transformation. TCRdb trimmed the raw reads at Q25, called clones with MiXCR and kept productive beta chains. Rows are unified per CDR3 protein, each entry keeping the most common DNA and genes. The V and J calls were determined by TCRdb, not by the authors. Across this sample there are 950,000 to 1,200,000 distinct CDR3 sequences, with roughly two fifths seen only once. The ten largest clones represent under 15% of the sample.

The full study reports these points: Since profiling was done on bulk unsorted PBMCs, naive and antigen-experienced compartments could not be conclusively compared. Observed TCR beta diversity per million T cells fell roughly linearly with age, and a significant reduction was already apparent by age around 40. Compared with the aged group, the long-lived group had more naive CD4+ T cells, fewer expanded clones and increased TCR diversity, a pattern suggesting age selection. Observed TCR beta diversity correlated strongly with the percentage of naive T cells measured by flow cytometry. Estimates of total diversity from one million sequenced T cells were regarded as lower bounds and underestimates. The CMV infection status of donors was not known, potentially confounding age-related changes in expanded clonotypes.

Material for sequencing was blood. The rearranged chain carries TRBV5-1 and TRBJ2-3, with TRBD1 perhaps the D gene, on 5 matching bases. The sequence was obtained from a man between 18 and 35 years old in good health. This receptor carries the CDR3 CASSLVGAQTTDTQYF. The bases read TGCGCCAGCAGCTTGGTAGGGGCCCAGACCACAGATACGCAGTATTTT.